This TCR beta chain was documented in a study of human T cells and chemical hapten exposure. Study-wide context: A roughly 2 cm by roughly 2 cm inner upper arm patch received 2% DPC for sensitization.

Via MiXCR, TCRdb re-called the RACE reads, giving one row per CDR3 protein. The sample carries tens of thousands of distinct CDR3 sequences, approximately 11% recorded once. The length of the CDR3 is 15 residues. V was pared by 3 bases and J by 6 bases, with 2 bases of the junction left unmatched. Germline CDR1 reads SQVTM; CDR2 reads ANQGSEA. Time point here: patch test 1, 2 weeks after DPC sensitization. Indicated treatment: therapeutic diphenylcyclopropenone sensitization with weekly scalp DPC. This clonotype appeared many times. The chain joins TRBV29-1 to TRBJ2-1, with 16 bases lining up with TRBD2. Sequences were derived from whole blood, sampled in connection with sensitization to the hapten diphenylcyclopropenone (DPC). This TCR was sampled from a woman in her forties or fifties with alopecia areata. Some clones in this sample may be carry-over from other donors' samples. The CDR3 loop is CSVEGLAGGLNEQFF. DNA of the CDR3: TGCAGCGTTGAGGGACTAGCGGGGGGGCTCAATGAGCAGTTCTTC.